The entry below gives a single TCR beta chain sequence along with its context. The data were produced by immunoSEQ multiplex PCR, yet TCRdb's version contains in-frame clones alone and is incomplete. This repertoire shows around 70,000 clones, about 86% found once; its top ten account for over 4%. The sample comes from a study of blood T cell repertoires in COVID-19. Germline CDR1 MNHEY, CDR2 SVGEGT. V gave up 3 bases and J gave up 3 bases, with 3 bases separating them. The CDR3 has 11 residues. The V call is TRBV6-2 or TRBV6-3, the J call TRBJ2-7; no definite D call. This TCR was sampled from a man aged 50 to 59 with acute or convalescent COVID-19. Material for sequencing was peripheral blood. The CDR3 loop is CASSYYYEQYF. CDR3 bases: TGTGCCAGCAGTTATTACTACGAGCAGTACTTC.